This T cell receptor beta chain was captured by sequencing in a study of post-analysis software for immune sequencing data. Study outcomes and limitations: Samples from one preparation batch, clustered by F measure, grouped strongly together. Normalized Chao1 diversity was significantly reduced in patients versus controls.

With regard to this clonotype: What it binds is unknown.

Carried by the TCR beta cDNA libraries were unique molecular identifiers. The authors obtained roughly 500,000 cDNA molecules from roughly 1.1 to 9.2 million T cells. TCRdb re-derived calls from the PCR reads in MiXCR, one entry per CDR3 protein. The table records a few hundred thousand distinct CDR3 sequences, 30% to 45% of them present only once. Sequences were obtained from blood. This receptor was taken from a girl aged 10 to 17 with multiple sclerosis.

The CDR3 DNA follows: TGTGCCAGCAGTGAGGGGACTAGCGGGGGTTCTAGCACAGATACGCAGTATTTT. It encodes CASSEGTSGGSSTDTQYF. The chain recombines TRBV2 with TRBJ2-3, with TRBD2 matching 14 bases. Germline V gives CDR1 SNHLY, CDR2 FYNNEI. CDR3 size: 18 residues. V dropped 3 bases and J dropped 0; count of bases not matched to a gene: 5.